One TCR beta chain is described in this entry. Its matching antigen is unknown. Germline CDR1 is SGHVS and CDR2 is FNYEAQ. The CDR3 loop spans 13 amino acids. V shed 2 bases and J shed 6 bases, with 8 bases lying between them. Using immunoSEQ multiplex PCR, the repertoire was profiled, and TCRdb retains in-frame clones only, with some absent. The sample lists about 310,000 clones, approximately 80% occurring once. This sample was included in a study of cytotoxic CD8 clonotypes in ibrutinib-treated CLL. Study-wide findings and caveats: There were differences in sampling times between sustained-remission and progressing patients.

The chain links TRBV7-6 to TRBJ1-5, with unresolved D. The specimen was PBMCs, collected before ibrutinib treatment. The receptor comes from a human donor with chronic lymphocytic leukemia. The DNA of the CDR3 is TGTGCCAGCAGCTTATCCGTCCTTCAGCCCCAGCATTTT. Amino acids: CASSLSVLQPQHF.